This is a list of T cell receptor beta chains from one sample in a study of molecular identifiers for immune sequencing clone quantification. From the PCR reads, TCRdb called clonotypes with MiXCR, one entry per CDR3 protein. This table has fewer than 15,000 distinct CDR3 sequences, approximately 15% appearing once. The sample taken for sequencing was naive CD8+ T cells from blood, with Jurkat cell RNA spiked in. These receptor sequences come from a human donor in good health. Some libraries in this study had Jurkat cell RNA spiked in. Each CDR3 is given with its conserved first and last residue. D genes are given only for firm matches. Expanded clones are given a class, and other clones once, few, many or no size at all.

size: medium-sized; V: TRBV10-3; J: TRBJ2-3; D: .; DNA: TGTGCCATCATGCCCGGACTTGCTTACACAGATACGCAGTATTTT; CDR3: CAIMPGLAYTDTQYF
size: many; V: TRBV12-3/TRBV12-4; J: TRBJ1-2; D: .; DNA: TGTGCCAGCAGTTTCGCGGGACAAGTCTATGGCTACACCTTC; CDR3: CASSFAGQVYGYTF
size: medium-sized; V: TRBV4-1; J: TRBJ1-2; D: TRBD1; DNA: TGCGCCAGCAGTCAGGACAGGGGCCTAAACTATGGCTACACCTTC; CDR3: CASSQDRGLNYGYTF
size: medium-sized; V: TRBV4-3; J: TRBJ2-7; D: TRBD2; DNA: TGCGCCAGCAGCCAAGGGACTAGCGGGGGAGCCTACGAGCAGTACTTC; CDR3: CASSQGTSGGAYEQYF
size: many; V: TRBV5-6; J: TRBJ2-7; D: .; DNA: TGTGCCAGCAGCTTGAACAGCCCCTACGAGCAGTACTTC; CDR3: CASSLNSPYEQYF
size: medium-sized; V: TRBV28; J: TRBJ1-5; D: TRBD1; DNA: TGTGCCAGCAGTAAGGGCCGCGAGACAGGGGTTAATCAGCCCCAGCATTTT; CDR3: CASSKGRETGVNQPQHF
size: many; V: TRBV7-9; J: TRBJ2-2; D: TRBD2; DNA: TGTGCCAGCAGCACCCCCGGGACTAGCGGTTATTACACCGGGGAGCTGTTTTTT; CDR3: CASSTPGTSGYYTGELFF
size: many; V: TRBV30; J: TRBJ1-5; D: .; DNA: TGTGCCTGGAGTGCTGATACCGAGCAGCCCCAGCATTTT; CDR3: CAWSADTEQPQHF
size: medium-sized; V: TRBV6-5; J: TRBJ2-7; D: .; DNA: TGTGCCAGCAGTTACTCGGCCGAATCCTACGAGCAGTACTTC; CDR3: CASSYSAESYEQYF
size: few; V: TRBV19; J: TRBJ2-1; D: .; DNA: TGTGCCAGTAGTTTCTACAATGAGCAGTTCTTC; CDR3: CASSFYNEQFF
size: many; V: TRBV24-1; J: TRBJ2-1; D: .; DNA: TGTGCCACCAGTGATTTGGACTTTTACAATGAGCAGTTCTTC; CDR3: CATSDLDFYNEQFF
size: medium-sized; V: TRBV29-1; J: TRBJ2-7; D: TRBD2; DNA: TGCAGCGTTGAACGGGAGCTAGCGGGAGTTTACGAGCAGTACTTC; CDR3: CSVERELAGVYEQYF
size: .; V: TRBV30; J: TRBJ2-5; D: .; DNA: TGTGCCCCGACCTGGAGTCAAGAGACCCAGTACTTC; CDR3: CAPTWSQETQYF
size: many; V: TRBV7-9; J: TRBJ2-4; D: .; DNA: TGTGCCAGCAGCTTAGAAGCTAGCTGGGACATTCAGTACTTC; CDR3: CASSLEASWDIQYF
size: medium-sized; V: TRBV7-9; J: TRBJ2-3; D: .; DNA: TGTGCCAGCAGCTTAACGTCGGGGCCCCCCACAGATACGCAGTATTTT; CDR3: CASSLTSGPPTDTQYF
size: medium-sized; V: TRBV4-1; J: TRBJ2-7; D: .; DNA: TGCGCCAGCAGCCAAGGGGGAGGAGACTACGAGCAGTACTTC; CDR3: CASSQGGGDYEQYF
size: many; V: TRBV20-1; J: TRBJ2-3; D: TRBD2; DNA: TGCAGTGCTAGTCCTAGCGGAGACACAGATACGCAGTATTTT; CDR3: CSASPSGDTDTQYF
size: medium-sized; V: TRBV9; J: TRBJ1-1; D: .; DNA: TGTGCCAGCAGCGAGAGGCCCCTAACAGGACTGAACACTGAAGCTTTCTTT; CDR3: CASSERPLTGLNTEAFF
size: many; V: TRBV29-1; J: TRBJ2-7; D: .; DNA: TGCAGCGTTGATAGTGGCGGCTACGAGCAGTACTTC; CDR3: CSVDSGGYEQYF
size: .; V: TRBV2; J: TRBJ2-3; D: .; DNA: TGTGCCAGCAGTGAAGGTGGCACAGATACGCAGTATTTT; CDR3: CASSEGGTDTQYF
size: many; V: TRBV9; J: TRBJ2-2; D: TRBD2; DNA: TGTGCCAGCAGCGTTTCTGGACTAGCGGGAGGGCCTAACACCGGGGGGCTGTTTTTT; CDR3: CASSVSGLAGGPNTGGLFF
size: many; V: TRBV30; J: TRBJ2-7; D: .; DNA: TGTGCCTGGAGTGGTGGGGGTGAGCAGTACTTC; CDR3: CAWSGGGEQYF